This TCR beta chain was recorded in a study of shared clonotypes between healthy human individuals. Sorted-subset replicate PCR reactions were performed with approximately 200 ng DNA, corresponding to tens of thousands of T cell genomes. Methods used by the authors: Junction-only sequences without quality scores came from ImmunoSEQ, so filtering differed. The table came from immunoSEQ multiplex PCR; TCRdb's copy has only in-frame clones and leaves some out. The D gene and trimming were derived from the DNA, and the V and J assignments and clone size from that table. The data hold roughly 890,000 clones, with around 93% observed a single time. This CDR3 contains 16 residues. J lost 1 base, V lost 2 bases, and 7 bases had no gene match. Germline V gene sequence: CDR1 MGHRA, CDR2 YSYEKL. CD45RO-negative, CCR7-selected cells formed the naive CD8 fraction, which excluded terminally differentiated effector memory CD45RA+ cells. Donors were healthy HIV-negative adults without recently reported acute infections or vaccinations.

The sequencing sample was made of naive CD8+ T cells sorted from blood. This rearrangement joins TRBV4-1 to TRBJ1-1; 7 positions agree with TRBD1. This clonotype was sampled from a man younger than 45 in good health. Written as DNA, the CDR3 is TGCGCCAGCAGCCAAAGCCCGGGACAGAAGAACACTGAAGCTTTCTTT. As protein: CASSQSPGQKNTEAFF.